The next 7 T cell receptor beta chains were all read from a single sample in a study of blood T cell repertoires in COVID-19. The assay was immunoSEQ multiplex PCR, and TCRdb's table has in-frame clones only and misses some. The sample carries roughly 250,000 clones, about 87% recorded once. Sequencing was carried out using PBMCs or T cells enriched from blood (not recorded which). The receptors derive from a woman aged 35 to 49 with acute COVID-19.

The rearrangement joins TRBV9 to TRBJ1-1; D is uncertain. CDR3 size: 14 residues. V was clipped by 0 bases and J by 4 bases, with 10 bases between them. CDR1 is SGDLS, CDR2 YYNGEE, per germline. The CDR3 coding sequence is TGTGCCAGCAGCGTAGGTCTCGGAGGCACTGAAGCTTTCTTT. Protein product: CASSVGLGGTEAFF.

The CDR3 loop reads CATSRDSGSANEQFF. The CDR3 region has the DNA TGTGCCACCAGCAGAGATAGCGGGAGTGCCAATGAGCAGTTCTTC. The chain links TRBV15 to TRBJ2-1; TRBD2 aligns across 9 bases. The CDR3 is made up of 15 amino acids. Trimming removed 0 bases from V and 6 bases from J; junction bases left unmatched: 3. Germline loops: CDR1 LNHNV, CDR2 YYDKDF (reference sequence).

The J gene is TRBJ2-1, the V gene TRBV29-1; 8 bases line up with TRBD1. Germline CDR1 and CDR2: SQVTM and ANQGSEA. Trimming took 4 bases from V and 9 from J; bases not matched to a gene: 2. The CDR3 contains 11 residues. The CDR3 DNA sequence: TGCAGCGTTGGGACAGGGACTGAGCAGTTCTTC. It translates to CSVGTGTEQFF.

The chain joins TRBV6-1 to TRBJ1-2; TRBD1 might be the D (5 bases). Germline V gene data show CDR1 as MNHNS and CDR2 as SASEGT. This CDR3 contains 13 residues. The V end lost 2 bases, the J end lost 6 bases, and 10 bases lay between the germline ends. This CDR3 reads CASSESRAHGYTF. For the CDR3, the DNA is TGTGCCAGCAGTGAATCCAGGGCTCATGGCTACACCTTC.

The V call is TRBV5-1, the J call TRBJ2-1; 11 bases are shared with TRBD2. CDR1 is SGHRS, CDR2 YFSETQ, per germline. The V gene end was trimmed by 0 bases and the J gene end by 9 bases; junction bases not matched to a gene: 11. The length of the CDR3 is 17 residues. The CDR3 DNA follows: TGCGCCAGCAGCTTGGCTCAGACTAGCGGGACGGGTGGTGAGCAGTTCTTC. Protein: CASSLAQTSGTGGEQFF.

V and J are TRBV10-3 and TRBJ1-2; 10 bases are shared with TRBD1. The CDR3 runs to 13 residues. Germline V gene data show CDR1 as ENHRY and CDR2 as SYGVKD. V trimming: 10 bases; J trimming: 2 bases; junction bases outside the gene matches: 4. This CDR3 reads CATSGQGNYGYTF. CDR3 DNA sequence: TGTGCCACCTCGGGACAGGGGAACTATGGCTACACCTTC.

The V and J genes are TRBV24-1 and TRBJ1-2, with 10 bases fitting TRBD1. Germline values: CDR1 KGHDR, CDR2 SFDVKD. The CDR3 covers 14 residues. J was trimmed by 8 bases and V by 4 bases; bases with no gene match: 6. The CDR3 sequence: CATSERQGAQGYTF. In nucleotides, the CDR3 is TGTGCCACCAGTGAGAGACAGGGGGCGCAGGGCTACACCTTC.